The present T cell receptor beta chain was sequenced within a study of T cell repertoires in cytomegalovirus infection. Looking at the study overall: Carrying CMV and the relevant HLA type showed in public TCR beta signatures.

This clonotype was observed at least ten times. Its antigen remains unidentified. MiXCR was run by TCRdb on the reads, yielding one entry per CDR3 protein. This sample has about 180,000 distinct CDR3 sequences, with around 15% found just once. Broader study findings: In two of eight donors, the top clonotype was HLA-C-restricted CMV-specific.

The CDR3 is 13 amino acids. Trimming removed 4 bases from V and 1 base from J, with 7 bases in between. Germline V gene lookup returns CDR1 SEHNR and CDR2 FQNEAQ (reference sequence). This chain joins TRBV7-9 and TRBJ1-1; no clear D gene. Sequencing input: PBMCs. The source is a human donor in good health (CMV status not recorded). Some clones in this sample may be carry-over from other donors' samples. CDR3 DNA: TGTGCCAGCAGCTATGCAGAGAACACTGAAGCTTTCTTT. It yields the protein CASSYAENTEAFF.